The 6 T cell receptor beta chains reported below all come from one sample, sequenced in a study of blood T cell repertoires in COVID-19. Sequenced by immunoSEQ multiplex PCR; TCRdb stores in-frame clones only, minus some. This sample has 100,000 to 150,000 clones, with roughly 80% found just once. Material for sequencing was peripheral blood. These receptors all stem from a man aged 60 to 69 with acute or convalescent COVID-19.

This clone has more than one count but fewer than ten. This sequence joins TRBV24-1 and TRBJ2-7; 9 bases map to TRBD1. The V gene end was trimmed by 3 bases and the J gene end by 4 bases; junction bases not matched to a gene: 9. From germline, CDR1 is KGHDR and CDR2 SFDVKD. The CDR3 has 16 residues. In nucleotides, the CDR3 is TGTGCCACCAGTGATCCCTCTGATGGGACAGGGTACGAGCAGTACTTC. It codes for CATSDPSDGTGYEQYF.

The rearrangement uses TRBV2 and TRBJ2-2, with a weak D call TRBD1 (5 bases). Germline CDR1 SNHLY, CDR2 FYNNEI. This CDR3 has 14 residues. V lost 2 bases, J lost 4 bases, and 8 bases lay in between. CDR3 in amino acids: CASSEQGSTGELFF. The DNA for the CDR3 is TGTGCCAGCAGTGAACAGGGCAGCACCGGGGAGCTGTTTTTT.

V is TRBV4-1 and J is TRBJ1-5; 8 bases agree with TRBD1. J was trimmed by 6 bases and V by 1 base; bases with no gene match: 8. CDR3 length: 16 amino acids. Germline CDR1 and CDR2: MGHRA and YSYEKL. The CDR3 sequence is CASSQGSGGLSQPQHF. Written as DNA, the CDR3 is TGCGCCAGCAGCCAAGGGTCAGGGGGCTTAAGTCAGCCCCAGCATTTT.

CDR3 nucleotide sequence: TGTGCCAGCAGTTACCGGGGGGGGGCTTTGGTCACTGAAGCTTTCTTT. Amino acid sequence: CASSYRGGALVTEAFF. The J gene is TRBJ1-1, the V gene TRBV11-2, with a possible D match to TRBD1 (6 bases). From germline, CDR1 is SGHAT and CDR2 FQNNGV. The CDR3 is 16 residues long. Trimming took off 6 bases at V and 4 bases at J, with 21 bases between the two ends.

V gene TRBV6-2 or TRBV6-3 combines with J gene TRBJ2-1, with 9 bases that match TRBD2. Germline values: CDR1 MNHEY, CDR2 SVGEGT. This CDR3 has 15 amino acids. V lost 2 bases to trimming and J lost 10 bases; unmatched junction nucleotides: 9. Written as DNA, the CDR3 is TGTGCCAGCAGTTACGTCGGCGGGAGGGCCGAGGAGCAGTTCTTC. It translates to CASSYVGGRAEEQFF.

This sequence joins TRBV27 and TRBJ2-1; 9 nucleotides agree with TRBD1. Germline lookup yields CDR1 MNHEY and CDR2 SMNVEV (reference sequence). J gave up 6 bases and V 7 bases, and 16 bases lay outside the gene matches. The length of the CDR3 is 17 residues. This chain's CDR3 is CASTSPITGGLSNEQFF. The DNA for the CDR3 is TGTGCCAGCACTTCTCCCATTACAGGGGGCCTCTCCAATGAGCAGTTCTTC.